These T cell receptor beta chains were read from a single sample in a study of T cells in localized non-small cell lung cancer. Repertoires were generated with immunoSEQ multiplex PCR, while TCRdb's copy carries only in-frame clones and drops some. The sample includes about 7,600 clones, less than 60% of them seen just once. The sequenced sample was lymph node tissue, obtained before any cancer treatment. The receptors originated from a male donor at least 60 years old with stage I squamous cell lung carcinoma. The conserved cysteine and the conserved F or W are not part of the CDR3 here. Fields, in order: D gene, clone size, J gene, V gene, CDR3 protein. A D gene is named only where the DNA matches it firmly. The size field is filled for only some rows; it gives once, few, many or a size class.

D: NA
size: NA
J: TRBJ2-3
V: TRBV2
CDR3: ASRELVNTDTQY

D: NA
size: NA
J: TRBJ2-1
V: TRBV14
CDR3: ASSPTANTRGNEQF

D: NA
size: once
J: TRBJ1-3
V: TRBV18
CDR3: ASSPGLLSSGNTIY

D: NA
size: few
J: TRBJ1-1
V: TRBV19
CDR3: ASTLRGAGEAF

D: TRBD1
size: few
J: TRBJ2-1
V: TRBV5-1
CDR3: ASSLEDRGNNEQF

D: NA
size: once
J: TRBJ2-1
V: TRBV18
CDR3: ASSPIPDSKSDEQF

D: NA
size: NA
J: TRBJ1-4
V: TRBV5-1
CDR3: ASSLGGAPNEKLF

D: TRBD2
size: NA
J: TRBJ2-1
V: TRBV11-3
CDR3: ASSLGSGRGNEQF

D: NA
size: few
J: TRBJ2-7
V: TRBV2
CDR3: ASSGSAAYEQY

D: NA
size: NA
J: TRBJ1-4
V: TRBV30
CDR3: AWSIQTTNEKLF

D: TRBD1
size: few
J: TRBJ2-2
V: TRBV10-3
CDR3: AISEDRAAGELF

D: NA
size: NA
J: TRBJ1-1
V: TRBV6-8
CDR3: ASSATRGTEAF

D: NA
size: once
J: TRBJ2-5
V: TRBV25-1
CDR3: ASSEDYLRETQY

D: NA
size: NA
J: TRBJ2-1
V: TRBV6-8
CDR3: ASSVSSSYNEQF

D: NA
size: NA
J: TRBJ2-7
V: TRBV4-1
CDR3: ASSQGTAFSYEQY